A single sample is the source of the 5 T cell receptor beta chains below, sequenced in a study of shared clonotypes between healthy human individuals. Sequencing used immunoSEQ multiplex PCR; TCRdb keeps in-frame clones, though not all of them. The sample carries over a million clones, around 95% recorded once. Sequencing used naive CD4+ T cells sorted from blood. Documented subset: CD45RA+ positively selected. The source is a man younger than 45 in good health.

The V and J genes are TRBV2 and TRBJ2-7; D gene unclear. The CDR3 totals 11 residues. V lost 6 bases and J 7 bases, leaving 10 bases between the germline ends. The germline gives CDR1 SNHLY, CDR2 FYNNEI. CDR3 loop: CASRSEWEQYF. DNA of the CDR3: TGTGCCAGCAGATCGGAGTGGGAGCAGTACTTC.

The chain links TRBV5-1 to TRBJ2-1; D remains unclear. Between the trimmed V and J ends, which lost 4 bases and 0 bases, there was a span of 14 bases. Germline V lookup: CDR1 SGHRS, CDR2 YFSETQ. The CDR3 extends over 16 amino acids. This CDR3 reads CASSPMVHSSYNEQFF. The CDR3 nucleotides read TGCGCCAGCAGCCCGATGGTACACAGCTCCTACAATGAGCAGTTCTTC.

CDR3 residues: CASSTTSYSNQPQHF. CDR3 nucleotide sequence: TGTGCCAGTAGTACAACTTCATATAGCAATCAGCCCCAGCATTTT. V is TRBV19 and J is TRBJ1-5; D is unclear. The CDR3 has 15 residues. Germline assignment: CDR1 LNHDA and CDR2 SQIVND (reference sequence). V lost 4 bases, J lost 0 bases, and 10 bases lay in between.

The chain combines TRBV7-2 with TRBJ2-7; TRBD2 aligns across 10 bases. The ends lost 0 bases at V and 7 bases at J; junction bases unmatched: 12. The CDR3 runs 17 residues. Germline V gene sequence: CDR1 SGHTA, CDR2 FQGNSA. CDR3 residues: CASSLALLAGVSGEQYF. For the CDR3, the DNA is TGTGCCAGCAGCTTAGCGTTGCTAGCGGGAGTATCGGGGGAGCAGTACTTC.

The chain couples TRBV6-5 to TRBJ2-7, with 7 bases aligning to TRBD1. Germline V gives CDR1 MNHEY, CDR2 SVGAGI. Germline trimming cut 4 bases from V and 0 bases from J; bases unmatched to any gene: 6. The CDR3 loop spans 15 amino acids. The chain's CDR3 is CASSWGTDGSYEQYF. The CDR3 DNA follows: TGTGCCAGCAGTTGGGGGACAGATGGCTCCTACGAGCAGTACTTC.